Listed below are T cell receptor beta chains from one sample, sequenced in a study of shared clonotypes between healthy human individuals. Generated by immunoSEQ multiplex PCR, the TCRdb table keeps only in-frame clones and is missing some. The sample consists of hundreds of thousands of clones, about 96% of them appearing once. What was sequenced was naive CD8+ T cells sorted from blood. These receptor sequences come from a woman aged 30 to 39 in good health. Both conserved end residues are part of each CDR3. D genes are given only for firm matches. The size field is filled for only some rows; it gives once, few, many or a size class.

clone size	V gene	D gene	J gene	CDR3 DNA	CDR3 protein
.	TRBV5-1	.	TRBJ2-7	TGCGCCAGCAGCTTGGGAGACAAATACGAGCAGTACTTC	CASSLGDKYEQYF
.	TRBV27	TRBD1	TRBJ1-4	TGTGCCAGCAGTTCCAAAGGGGACAGGGGATTTCGTCCTAATGAAAAACTGTTTTTT	CASSSKGDRGFRPNEKLFF
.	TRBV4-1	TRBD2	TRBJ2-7	TGCGCCAGCAGCCCCCGACTAGCGGGGGGCTACGAGCAGTACTTC	CASSPRLAGGYEQYF
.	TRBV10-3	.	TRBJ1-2	TGTGCCATCAGTGATGGCGGCCTAGCTAACTATGGCTACACCTTC	CAISDGGLANYGYTF
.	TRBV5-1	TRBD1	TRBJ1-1	TGCGCCAGCAGCTCGAGACAGGGCTCTACTGAAGCTTTCTTT	CASSSRQGSTEAFF
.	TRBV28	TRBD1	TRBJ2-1	TGTGCCAGCAGTTCCCCCGGGACAGATGTTCTTGAGCAGTTCTTC	CASSSPGTDVLEQFF
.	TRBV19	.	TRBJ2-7	TGTGCCAGTAGAGGACTCTACGAGCAGTACTTC	CASRGLYEQYF
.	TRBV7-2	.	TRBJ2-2	TGTGCCAGCAGCCGAGTAGGGACCGGGGAGCTGTTTTTT	CASSRVGTGELFF
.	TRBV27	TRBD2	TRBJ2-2	TGTGCCAGCAGTCCTAGGGCTAGCGGGAGCATGAGGGGGGCCGGGGAGCTGTTTTTT	CASSPRASGSMRGAGELFF
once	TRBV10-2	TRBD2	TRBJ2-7	TGCGCCAGCAGTGAGATAAGCGGGAGTTACGAGCAGTACTTC	CASSEISGSYEQYF
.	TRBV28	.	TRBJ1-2	TGTGCCACATCTTCTGGGACGGAAAGTAACTATGGCTACACCTTC	CATSSGTESNYGYTF